Presented here are 15 T cell receptor beta chains from one specimen sequenced in a study of CD8+ T cells in alopecia areata. Once RNA had been extracted, it was reverse transcribed into cDNA to act as the sequencing template. Profiled with immunoSEQ multiplex PCR; TCRdb holds only in-frame clones, not every one. The sample has some 170,000 clones; 50% to 70% are singletons. This sample comprised CD4+ T cells sorted from blood, obtained at week 0. Receptors originate from a human donor with alopecia areata.

The chain is built from TRBV30 and TRBJ1-2; D is unresolved. Germline values: CDR1 GTSNPN, CDR2 SVGIG (reference sequence). CDR3 length: 15 residues. Trimming stripped 2 bases from V and 4 bases from J, with 17 bases between. CDR3 residues: CAWSPSSRSFYGYTF. CDR3 nucleotides: TGTGCCTGGAGTCCGTCATCCCGATCCTTCTATGGCTACACCTTC.

The rearrangement links TRBV5-6 to TRBJ2-7; D may be TRBD1 (6 bases). The germline V gene has CDR1 SGHDT and CDR2 YYEEEE. CDR3 length: 14 amino acids. Trimming left V 0 bases short and J 0 bases short, with 7 bases between. CDR3 sequence reads: CASSLGTVSYEQYF. CDR3 in DNA: TGTGCCAGCAGCTTGGGGACAGTCTCCTACGAGCAGTACTTC. Together with reference TRBV5-6 and TRBJ2-7, the CDR3 gives the full variable domain: DAGVTQSPTHLIKTRGQQVTLRCSPKSGHDTVSWYQQALGQGPQFIFQYYEEEERQRGNFPDRFSGHQFPNYSSELNVNALLLGDSALYLCASSLGTVSYEQYFGPGTRLTVT.

This clone was observed once. CDR3 loop: CASSDQRGASTQYF. CDR3 sequence (DNA): TGTGCCAGCAGTGACCAGCGGGGGGCGAGCACCCAGTACTTC. V gene TRBV25-1 combines with J gene TRBJ2-5; the match to TRBD2 covers 9 bases. Germline values: CDR1 MGHDK, CDR2 SYGVNS. The CDR3 covers 14 residues. V dropped 3 bases and J dropped 8; count of bases not matched to a gene: 7.

The rearrangement joins TRBV5-1 to TRBJ1-4; D remains unclear. The V and J ends lost 4 bases and 4 bases respectively, with 17 bases between them. The CDR3 totals 16 residues. Germline values: CDR1 SGHRS, CDR2 YFSETQ. This CDR3 reads CASSPGPERINEKLFF. CDR3 DNA sequence: TGCGCCAGCAGCCCCGGACCGGAGAGAATTAATGAAAAACTGTTTTTT.

This clone occurred a few times. V gene TRBV7-2 combines with J gene TRBJ1-2; D unclear. V lost 1 base and J 2 bases, leaving 5 bases between the germline ends. CDR3 length: 13 amino acids. Germline V gives CDR1 SGHTA, CDR2 FQGNSA. The DNA of the CDR3 is TGTGCCAGCAGCTTAGACCTGAACTATGGCTACACCTTC. It specifies CASSLDLNYGYTF.

This clone came up a few times. This chain uses TRBV20-1 with TRBJ1-1; D unclear. In germline, CDR1 is DFQATT, CDR2 SNEGSKA (reference sequence). The germline V and J ends were trimmed by 7 bases and 0 bases, with 6 bases remaining between them. The CDR3 has 11 residues. This CDR3 is CSGLVNTEAFF. The CDR3 DNA reads TGCAGTGGGTTGGTGAACACTGAAGCTTTCTTT.

The chain has TRBV19 and TRBJ2-2; 7 bases agree with TRBD1. Germline CDR1 is LNHDA and CDR2 is SQIVND (reference sequence). V lost 5 bases, J lost 0 bases, and 3 bases stayed unmatched. The CDR3 has 15 residues. The CDR3 coding sequence is TGTGCCAGTAGTGAGGGGGCGTCGAACACCGGGGAGCTGTTTTTT. Amino acids: CASSEGASNTGELFF.

The chain employs TRBV4-1 and TRBJ2-4; 7 bases line up with TRBD1. CDR1 and CDR2 from the germline V gene are MGHRA and YSYEKL. Trimming at V came to 3 bases and at J to 5 bases, leaving 7 bases not matched to a gene. The CDR3 runs to 15 residues. The CDR3 DNA is TGCGCCAGCAGCCAGAGACAGGGAGCGGAAAACATTCAGTACTTC. It specifies CASSQRQGAENIQYF.

This clone showed up just a few times. V usage is TRBV29-1 and J usage is TRBJ1-3; no reliable D call. The CDR3 is 13 amino acids. The germline V and J ends were trimmed by 4 bases and 0 bases, with 7 bases remaining between them. The germline V gene has CDR1 SQVTM and CDR2 ANQGSEA. CDR3: CSVVQNSGNTIYF. As DNA, the CDR3 is TGCAGCGTTGTTCAGAACTCTGGAAACACCATATATTTT.

In this sample, this clone turned up a few times. This rearrangement joins TRBV29-1 to TRBJ2-3; TRBD2 might be the D (5 bases). The length of the CDR3 is 15 residues. From germline, CDR1 is SQVTM and CDR2 ANQGSEA. Trimming pared 1 base from V and 7 bases from J, leaving 18 bases between. The CDR3 here is CSVEVPLGAGYTQYF. CDR3 DNA: TGCAGCGTTGAAGTACCACTAGGCGCGGGCTATACGCAGTATTTT.

This chain uses TRBV30 with TRBJ2-1; TRBD1 agrees at 8 bases. Germline assignment: CDR1 GTSNPN and CDR2 SVGIG (reference sequence). The length of the CDR3 is 13 residues. V trimming: 8 bases; J trimming: 9 bases; junction bases outside the gene matches: 12. The DNA of the CDR3 is TGTGCCGGCACCGGGACAGGTGTTTTTGAGCAGTTCTTC. This codes for CAGTGTGVFEQFF.

V is TRBV11-3 and J is TRBJ2-2; D is undetermined. Germline assignment: CDR1 SGHNT and CDR2 YENEEA. CDR3 length equals 15 residues. V was pared by 1 base and J by 0 bases, with 6 bases between. Here the CDR3 DNA reads TGTGCCAGCAGCTTAGGGTCTACGAACACCGGGGAGCTGTTTTTT. This translates into CASSLGSTNTGELFF.

The V and J genes are TRBV29-1 and TRBJ2-5; D possibly uses TRBD1 or TRBD2 (5 bases each). CDR3 length: 13 residues. V dropped 6 bases and J dropped 2 bases, with 13 bases sitting between them. Germline V gene lookup returns CDR1 SQVTM and CDR2 ANQGSEA. The CDR3 bases are TGCAGCGTCGAACCAGGGAGTCAAGAGACCCAGTACTTC. It codes for CSVEPGSQETQYF. The variable domain in full, completed from reference TRBV29-1 and TRBJ2-5, reads SAVISQKPSRDICQRGTSLTIQCQVDSQVTMMFWYRQQPGQSLTLIATANQGSEATYESGFVIDKFPISRPNLTFSTLTVSNMSPEDSSIYLCSVEPGSQETQYFGPGTRLLVL.

This clone appeared once. The V gene is TRBV2, the J gene TRBJ1-6; D is possibly TRBD1 (5 bases). CDR3 length: 15 amino acids. Per the germline V gene, CDR1 is SNHLY and CDR2 is FYNNEI. V lost 4 bases, J lost 14 bases, and 21 bases lay in between. The CDR3 loop is CASSGEGGQPLSLHF. In DNA form, the CDR3 reads TGTGCCAGCAGTGGGGAGGGAGGACAACCACTTTCCCTCCACTTT.

The chain recombines TRBV25-1 with TRBJ2-2, with 8 bases lining up with TRBD1. J gave up 3 bases and V 6 bases, and 9 bases lay outside the gene matches. The germline CDR1 and CDR2 sequences are MGHDK and SYGVNS. CDR3 size: 16 residues. The CDR3 reads CASRAPGTGYTGELFF. The DNA for the CDR3 is TGTGCCAGCAGGGCCCCCGGGACAGGATACACCGGGGAGCTGTTTTTT.